This T cell receptor (beta chain) was sequenced during a study of blood T cell repertoires in COVID-19 (TCRdb year 2020). For context, the study as a whole: Samples covering the acute and convalescent phases of COVID-19 were provided by collaborators in the United States, Italy and Spain. The prospective study material was composed of cDNA or gDNA derived from T cells, B-cell-depleted T cells, or PBMCs. The dataset comprised deeply sampled blood TCRbeta repertoires from subjects exposed to, actively infected with, or recovered from COVID-19. The repertoires were released in a freely available public database meant as a resource for research on the immune response to SARS-CoV-2. Samples were obtained from the ongoing ImmuneRACE study (first 160 participants) and from approximately 1,200 subjects provided by 6 global collaborators. The sample metadata nearly always contained a de-identified subject ID, COVID-19 status, age in years and sex. Where HLA class I and class II types were available, the types were taken from metadata supplied by the sample provider, not from assay-based typing.

As for this clone: The clone's antigen remains unknown. Base qualities were left out, and no much larger clone turns up one base away.

TCRbeta CDR3 regions were amplified from genomic DNA by means of the immunoSEQ Assay, a bias-controlled multiplex PCR. Per the source publication's procedure: Within the assay, amplification of reference gene primers was used to estimate how many nucleated cells each sample contained. To quantify the absolute abundance of each unique TCRbeta CDR3 rearrangement, sequence reads were collapsed and filtered. For each sample, productive Simpson clonality was calculated by taking the square root of Simpson's diversity index across productive rearrangements. TCRdb provides this immuneACCESS table in a form limited to in-frame rearrangements. Some clones are lacking; in checked studies, under half of them reflect an unresolved V gene, and why the rest are absent is not known. V, J and clone size reflect that table, while D and trimming were determined from the DNA. This sample lists around 340,000 clones; approximately 86% were detected once. The ten largest clones add up to just over 7% of the sample.

In Seattle, one collaborating source enrolled patients while the infection was active and tracked those patients longitudinally over the course of disease. The collaborating institutions used their own protocols to collect whole blood in K2EDTA tubes. For TCRbeta analysis, collaborator samples were shipped as frozen whole blood, as isolated PBMCs, or as DNA extracted from either sample type. The CDR3 goes from the cysteine to the phenylalanine over 13 residues. Solely the CDR3 DNA is kept, with 39 bases framed from the first base. V trim: 6 bases; J trim: 5 bases; unmatched bases: 7. Points the paper makes about the study in general: The amount of clinical and demographic metadata varied by source and participant and was provided uncurated.

The sequence came from a woman aged 55-70 years with COVID-19, enrolled during active disease. Sequenced: peripheral blood. Rearrangement joined TRBV12-3 or TRBV12-4 to TRBJ2-7; 7 junctional bases match TRBD2. The base sequence is TGTGCCAGCAGAAGGGACTATGTCGACGAGCAGTACTTC. This encodes CASRRDYVDEQYF.